This TCR beta chain was captured by sequencing in a study of T cell responses to AZD1222 COVID-19 vaccine. J gave up 3 bases and V 8 bases, and 4 bases lay outside the gene matches. The germline CDR1 and CDR2 sequences are MDHEN and SYDVKM. The CDR3 runs 14 residues. The method was immunoSEQ multiplex PCR; TCRdb's version includes in-frame clones alone and lacks a portion of them. The sample carries more than 95,000 clones, around 91% recorded once. A word on this clone: The antigen remains unidentified.

Overall study results and limits: Spike was spanned by vaccine-associated CD4 TCRs, with dominance at 160-218 and 743-854. In all cases, repertoires were sampled only after the peak T cell response. Among the donors, most were white British and more were female, and clonal diversity was possibly underestimated.

The TCR originated in an adult in good health. This material consisted of peripheral blood, taken on day 0 of AZD1222 vaccination. The rearrangement uses TRBV28 and TRBJ1-3, with 10 bases identical to TRBD1. The DNA for the CDR3 is TGTGCCAGCCGTTGGGACAGGGGTGGAAACACCATATATTTT. This sequence encodes CASRWDRGGNTIYF.